Below, 28 T cell receptor beta chains from the same sample are listed, as sequenced in a study of pediatric ulcerative colitis (dated by TCRdb to the late 2010s). Libraries were made using the immunoSEQ multiplex PCR assay. Here the immuneACCESS table is served through TCRdb, limited to in-frame sequences with V and J called. Missing clones are a known gap in these copies; in checked studies unresolved V genes cover under half, and the rest lacks a known reason. In all, the sample holds fewer than 40,000 clones, and 82% of those were seen once. The ten largest clonotypes hold 3.5% to 5% of the sample. Material: blood. The receptors here all came from a boy under 18 with severe ulcerative colitis.

A remark on this clone: Distinct nucleotide sequences in the sample also encode this CDR3. The chain carries TRBV2 and TRBJ2-2; 10 bases fit TRBD2. CDR1 and CDR2 from the germline V gene are SNHLY and FYNNEI. The CDR3 extends over 15 amino acids. V was clipped by 6 bases and J by 1 base; unmatched bases: 2. The CDR3 bases are TGTGCCAGCAGCGCTAGCGGGGGGAACACCGGGGAGCTGTTTTTT. Residues: CASSASGGNTGELFF. Full variable domain (remainder filled in from reference TRBV2 and TRBJ2-2): EPEVTQTPSHQVTQMGQEVILRCVPISNHLYFYWYRQILGQKVEFLVSFYNNEISEKSEIFDDQFSVERPDGSNFTLKIRSTKLEDSAMYFCASSASGGNTGELFFGEGSRLTVL.

The V and J genes are TRBV6-1 and TRBJ2-1; D unresolved. Looked up from germline, CDR1 is MNHNS and CDR2 is SASEGT. V lost 2 bases to trimming and J lost 2 bases, with 13 bases between them. The CDR3 has 16 amino acids. The CDR3 loop reads CASSESYTGPYNEQFF. CDR3 in DNA: TGTGCCAGCAGTGAATCCTACACTGGACCCTACAATGAGCAGTTCTTC.

This clone turned up a few times. This chain links TRBV6-5 with TRBJ2-7, with 7 nucleotides matching TRBD1. V shed 4 bases and J 0 bases; nucleotides not matched to a gene: 6. The CDR3 totals 15 residues. Germline-derived CDR1 and CDR2 are MNHEY and SVGAGI. The CDR3 DNA reads TGTGCCAGCAGTTTTCTTGGGACAGACTCCTACGAGCAGTACTTC. Protein sequence: CASSFLGTDSYEQYF.

This clone was detected once. The chain couples TRBV25-1 to TRBJ2-2; D perhaps matches TRBD1 (6 bases). The CDR3 has 14 residues. The ends were cut back, 10 bases at V and 5 bases at J, with 17 bases in the middle. The V gene's germline CDR1 is MGHDK and CDR2 SYGVNS. Here the CDR3 reads CATEDREKTGELFF. CDR3 DNA: TGTGCCACCGAGGACAGAGAGAAAACCGGGGAGCTGTTTTTT.

The genes are TRBV2 and TRBJ2-2; D may be TRBD2 (7 bases). CDR1 and CDR2 from the germline V gene are SNHLY and FYNNEI. There are 17 residues in the CDR3. Deletions cut 5 bases from V and 6 bases from J, with 22 bases between. CDR3: CASSPLGGLAGPGELFF. CDR3 sequence (DNA): TGTGCCAGCAGTCCCCTCGGGGGGCTAGCTGGCCCCGGGGAGCTGTTTTTT.

This chain joins TRBV5-5 and TRBJ2-3, with a weak D call TRBD2 (6 bases). V was cut by 0 bases and J by 3 bases, with 11 bases left in between. The CDR3 consists of 15 residues. Germline values: CDR1 SGHKS, CDR2 YYEKEE (reference sequence). The DNA for the CDR3 is TGTGCCAGCAGCTTGGATGGGCGGGGTACAGATACGCAGTATTTT. Amino acids: CASSLDGRGTDTQYF.

The chain is built from TRBV27 and TRBJ2-7; D is ambiguous. CDR1 is MNHEY, CDR2 SMNVEV, per germline (reference sequence). V was cut by 5 bases and J by 3 bases, with 11 bases left in between. This CDR3 region has 13 residues. The CDR3 nucleotides are TGTGCCAGCAGTCCTCTTTGGGGCTACGAGCAGTACTTC. This translates into CASSPLWGYEQYF.

This clone has a single count. The chain uses TRBV7-9 and TRBJ2-7; 7 positions match TRBD1. CDR3 size: 16 residues. V lost 2 bases, J lost 6 bases, and 13 bases stayed unmatched. The germline CDR1 and CDR2 sequences are SEHNR and FQNEAQ (reference sequence). As DNA, the CDR3 is TGTGCCAGCAGCTTACCGCGTGGCTCGACAGGGACCGAGCAGTACTTC. This sequence encodes CASSLPRGSTGTEQYF.

This chain joins TRBV5-3 and TRBJ1-6; D gene unclear. TRBV5-3 is identified as an open reading frame with a role that is uncertain. The CDR3 is 12 residues long. Trimming removed 0 bases from V and 9 bases from J, with 4 bases in between. CDR3: CARSLVGSPLHF. For the CDR3, the DNA is TGTGCCAGAAGCTTGGTCGGTTCACCCCTCCACTTT.

V gene TRBV10-1 combines with J gene TRBJ2-1; the D is unclear. CDR1 and CDR2 (germline): WNHNN, SYGVQD (reference sequence). This CDR3 is 15 amino acids long. Between the trimmed V and J ends, which lost 2 bases and 4 bases, there was a span of 12 bases. The CDR3: CASSERPGPYNEQFF. The CDR3 DNA reads TGCGCCAGCAGTGAGAGGCCGGGCCCATACAATGAGCAGTTCTTC.

The V call is TRBV28, the J call TRBJ1-1; D is undetermined. The CDR3 totals 11 residues. V was shortened by 10 bases and J by 2 bases, with 8 bases between the two germline ends. CDR1 is MDHEN and CDR2 is SYDVKM in the germline V gene. Written as DNA, the CDR3 is TGTGCCACCCAGATCAACACTGAAGCTTTCTTT. It is translated as CATQINTEAFF.

The rearrangement joins TRBV7-8 to TRBJ2-1; 8 bases are shared with TRBD1. The CDR3 length is 17 residues. The V and J ends lost 0 bases and 7 bases, in that order; junction bases with no gene match: 11. Per the germline V gene, CDR1 is SGHVS and CDR2 is FQNEAQ. CDR3 residues: CASSLAGFGTGMNEQFF. The DNA of the CDR3 is TGTGCCAGCAGCTTAGCGGGATTTGGGACAGGAATGAATGAGCAGTTCTTC.

V is TRBV25-1 and J is TRBJ2-7; 7 bases agree with TRBD2. This CDR3 contains 13 residues. V lost 4 bases and J lost 3; bases outside the gene matches: 3. In germline, CDR1 is MGHDK, CDR2 SYGVNS. The CDR3 here is CASSVERGYEQYF. The CDR3 nucleotides read TGTGCCAGCAGTGTCGAGCGGGGCTACGAGCAGTACTTC.

The CDR3 nucleotides read TGTGCCAGTAGTACCTCGCCAGGTGGGGAGCAGTACTTC. It yields the protein CASSTSPGGEQYF. The V and J genes are TRBV19 and TRBJ2-7; D remains ambiguous. Germline CDR1 reads LNHDA; CDR2 reads SQIVND (reference sequence). The CDR3 spans 13 residues. V was cut by 4 bases and J by 7 bases, with 14 bases left in between.

The genes are TRBV9 and TRBJ1-6; unclear D gene. The germline V gene has CDR1 SGDLS and CDR2 YYNGEE. Deletions cut 0 bases from V and 7 bases from J, with 11 bases between. The CDR3 consists of 15 residues. This CDR3 reads CASSVEAGRNSPLHF. Here the CDR3 DNA reads TGTGCCAGCAGCGTAGAGGCGGGGAGGAATTCACCCCTCCACTTT.

The gene calls are TRBV11-1 and TRBJ1-2; D is ambiguous. This CDR3 spans 14 amino acids. The ends were cut back, 5 bases at V and 6 bases at J, with 16 bases in the middle. Germline CDR1 SGHAT, CDR2 FQDESV (reference sequence). The CDR3 coding sequence is TGTGCCAGCAGCGACTCCGGACCGCTGAATGGCTACACCTTC. Its translation is CASSDSGPLNGYTF.

The chain joins TRBV5-5 to TRBJ1-5, with 7 positions matching TRBD1. V was clipped by 4 bases and J by 6 bases; unmatched bases: 7. Germline CDR1 reads SGHKS; CDR2 reads YYEKEE (reference sequence). The CDR3 contains 14 residues. For the CDR3, the DNA is TGTGCCAGCAGCCCCGACAGGGTAGGTCAGCCCCAGCATTTT. Its protein is CASSPDRVGQPQHF.

The genes are TRBV2 and TRBJ2-5, with TRBD2 matching over 11 bases. Germline V lookup: CDR1 SNHLY, CDR2 FYNNEI. The CDR3 sequence is 15 residues long. With V trimmed by 7 bases and J by 1 base, 5 bases remained unmatched. CDR3 DNA: TGTGCCAGCAAAAACCTAGCGGGGGGCCAAGAGACCCAGTACTTC. It yields the protein CASKNLAGGQETQYF.

The rearrangement links TRBV7-9 to TRBJ2-5; D tentatively fits TRBD1 or TRBD2 (6 bases each). V lost 5 bases and J lost 5, with 18 bases in between. From germline, CDR1 is SEHNR and CDR2 FQNEAQ (reference sequence). The CDR3 totals 15 residues. Here the CDR3 reads CASSHGGQLKETQYF. For the CDR3, the DNA is TGTGCCAGCAGCCACGGGGGCCAGTTGAAGGAGACCCAGTACTTC.

Regarding this clone: At one end the junction does not follow the germline gene, possibly because of a read error. The CDR3 DNA follows: TGTGCCAGCAGCATAGCTCTTACAGCCAAAAACATTCAGTACTTC. It yields the protein CASSIALTAKNIQYF. The chain links TRBV7-8 to TRBJ2-4; no clear D gene. The CDR3 covers 15 residues. CDR1 is SGHVS and CDR2 is FQNEAQ in the germline V gene.

The rearrangement joins TRBV5-4 to TRBJ2-5, with D perhaps TRBD2 (6 bases). Trimming pared 7 bases from V and 1 base from J, leaving 11 bases between. The CDR3 is 13 residues long. Per the germline V gene, CDR1 is SGHNT and CDR2 is YYREEE (reference sequence). This CDR3 reads CASGAGTQETQYF. CDR3 nucleotide sequence: TGTGCCAGCGGGGCGGGGACCCAAGAGACCCAGTACTTC.

The CDR3 coding sequence is TGCAGCGTTGGCCTAGGGGGCGCGGGCACCGGGGAGCTGTTTTTT. It yields the protein CSVGLGGAGTGELFF. This chain joins TRBV29-1 and TRBJ2-2; the match to TRBD1 covers 7 bases. With V trimmed by 4 bases and J by 4 bases, 9 bases remained unmatched. The CDR3 spans 15 residues. From germline, CDR1 is SQVTM and CDR2 ANQGSEA.

This clone occurred once. The chain uses TRBV20-1 and TRBJ2-7, with D maybe TRBD2 (6 bases). The ends were cut back, 2 bases at V and 7 bases at J, with 9 bases in the middle. This CDR3 comprises 11 residues. Germline values: CDR1 DFQATT, CDR2 SNEGSKA (reference sequence). In DNA form, the CDR3 reads TGCAGTGCTAGATTTGGGAGGGAGCAGTACTTC. This gives the protein CSARFGREQYF.

The table lists this clone with a few counts. The chain is built from TRBV11-2 and TRBJ1-2; D may be TRBD1 (5 bases). V lost 5 bases and J 6 bases, leaving 7 bases between the germline ends. Germline V gene lookup returns CDR1 SGHAT and CDR2 FQNNGV. The CDR3 consists of 11 residues. The CDR3 coding sequence is TGTGCCAGCAGCGACAGTGATGGCTACACCTTC. Its protein is CASSDSDGYTF.

The chain has TRBV6-4 and TRBJ2-2; no clear D gene. V shed 3 bases and J shed 3 bases, with 8 bases lying between them. The CDR3 is 14 residues long. Germline V gene lookup returns CDR1 MRHNA and CDR2 SNTAGT. DNA for the CDR3: TGTGCCAGCAGTGAAGTCCCAGACACCGGGGAGCTGTTTTTT. This encodes CASSEVPDTGELFF.

This chain connects TRBV12-5 to TRBJ2-2; tentative D call: TRBD2 (6 bases). CDR1 is LGHNT and CDR2 is FRNRAP in the germline V gene. Trimming shortened V by 4 bases and J by 3 bases, and 12 bases separated the two germline ends. The CDR3 is 15 residues long. Here the CDR3 reads CASGSRDGYTGELFF. The CDR3 region has the DNA TGTGCTAGTGGTTCGCGGGACGGGTACACCGGGGAGCTGTTTTTT.

This clone has a handful of counts. This rearrangement joins TRBV4-3 to TRBJ2-3; 10 nucleotides match TRBD2. The germline gives CDR1 LGHNA, CDR2 YSLEER. This CDR3 has 16 residues. Trimming removed 3 bases from V and 6 bases from J; junction bases left unmatched: 9. Here the CDR3 DNA reads TGCGCCAGCAGCCAGAGGAGCGGGGGGGCAGGGGATACGCAGTATTTT. Protein: CASSQRSGGAGDTQYF.

The chain carries TRBV6-1 and TRBJ1-2; the match to TRBD1 covers 7 bases. CDR3 length: 12 amino acids. V shed 8 bases, J shed 2 bases, and the junction held 2 bases outside the gene matches. Germline values: CDR1 MNHNS, CDR2 SASEGT. The CDR3 loop is CASGTANYGYTF. In DNA form, the CDR3 reads TGTGCCAGCGGGACAGCAAACTATGGCTACACCTTC.